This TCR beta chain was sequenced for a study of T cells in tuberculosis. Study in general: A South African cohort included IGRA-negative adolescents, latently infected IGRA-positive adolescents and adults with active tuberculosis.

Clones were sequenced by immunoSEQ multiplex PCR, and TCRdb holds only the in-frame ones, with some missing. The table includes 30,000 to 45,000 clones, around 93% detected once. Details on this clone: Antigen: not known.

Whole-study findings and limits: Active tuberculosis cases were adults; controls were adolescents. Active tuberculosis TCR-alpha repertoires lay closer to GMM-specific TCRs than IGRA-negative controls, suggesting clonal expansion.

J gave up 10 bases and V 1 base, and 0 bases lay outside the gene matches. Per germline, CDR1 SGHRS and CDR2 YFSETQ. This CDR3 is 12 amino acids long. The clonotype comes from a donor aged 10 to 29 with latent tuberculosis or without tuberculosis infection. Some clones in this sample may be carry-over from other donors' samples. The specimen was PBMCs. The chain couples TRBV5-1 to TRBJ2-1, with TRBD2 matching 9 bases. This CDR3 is CASSLTSGEQFF. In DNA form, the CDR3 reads TGCGCCAGCAGCTTGACTAGCGGGGAGCAGTTCTTC.